The 7 T cell receptor beta chains presented below share a single source sample, sequenced in a study of blood T cell repertoires in COVID-19 (dated by TCRdb to 2020 to 2021). Libraries were prepared through the immunoSEQ multiplex PCR assay. Drawn from immuneACCESS, this table holds only the in-frame rearrangements with V and J called that TCRdb kept. Clones are partly lost; checked studies trace under half to an unresolved V gene and leave the rest unexplained. The sample records some 300,000 clones, more than 85% of which are singletons. Approximately 4.1% of the sample is in the top ten clones. Sequencing used PBMCs or T cells enriched from blood (not recorded which). The receptors derive from a woman between 25 and 40 years old who had been exposed to COVID-19.

The chain uses TRBV10-3 and TRBJ2-2, with a tentative D call TRBD2 (5 bases). The CDR3 is 12 amino acids. With 4 bases removed from V and 5 bases from J, the gap between germline ends came to 5 bases. Germline loops: CDR1 ENHRY, CDR2 SYGVKD. This CDR3 is CAISGETGELFF. The CDR3 DNA reads TGTGCCATCAGTGGGGAGACCGGGGAGCTGTTTTTT.

This chain links TRBV5-5 with TRBJ1-6; D unclear. The CDR3 spans 14 residues. V lost 4 bases, J lost 5 bases, and 10 bases lay in between. In germline, CDR1 is SGHKS, CDR2 YYEKEE (reference sequence). The CDR3 here is CASSPRPDNSPLHF. The CDR3 DNA sequence: TGTGCCAGCAGCCCTAGGCCTGATAATTCACCCCTCCACTTT.

The CDR3 bases are TGTGCCAGCAGCCAACCGGGACAGGGGCAGAAGGTGGCTTTCTTT. Translation gives CASSQPGQGQKVAFF. The chain carries TRBV3-1 (or the pseudogene TRBV3-2) and TRBJ1-1, with 10 positions matching TRBD1. Germline lookup yields CDR1 LGHDT and CDR2 YNNKEL (reference sequence). This CDR3 has 15 amino acids. J gave up 11 bases and V 2 bases, and 11 bases lay outside the gene matches.

The chain recombines TRBV6-5 with TRBJ2-4; TRBD1 is a possible D gene (7 bases). There are 14 residues in the CDR3. Trimming took 4 bases from V and 7 from J, leaving 14 bases between them. Germline V gene sequence: CDR1 MNHEY, CDR2 SVGAGI. CDR3 region: CASSLKTGRNIQYF. CDR3 DNA sequence: TGTGCCAGCAGTTTGAAGACAGGGAGGAACATTCAGTACTTC.

The V call is TRBV20-1, the J call TRBJ1-6; a weak D match, TRBD1 (5 bases). Trimming took off 3 bases at V and 4 bases at J, with 16 bases between the two ends. Germline V gene lookup returns CDR1 DFQATT and CDR2 SNEGSKA (reference sequence). The CDR3 extends over 16 amino acids. CDR3 region: CSASGQGYAYNSPLHF. Written as DNA, the CDR3 is TGCAGTGCTAGTGGGCAGGGATACGCGTATAATTCACCCCTCCACTTT.

V and J are TRBV27 and TRBJ1-6, with 7 bases matching TRBD1. This CDR3 comprises 18 residues. Looked up from germline, CDR1 is MNHEY and CDR2 is SMNVEV (reference sequence). V was clipped by 4 bases and J by 0 bases; unmatched bases: 9. The CDR3 sequence: CASSYHRGPSSYNSPLHF. CDR3 nucleotides: TGTGCCAGCAGTTACCACAGGGGACCTAGCTCCTATAATTCACCCCTCCACTTT.

In its sample, this clone was seen a few times. The chain recombines TRBV19 with TRBJ1-2; TRBD1 aligns across 8 bases. V lost 4 bases, J lost 3 bases, and 10 bases stayed unmatched. The CDR3 sequence is 16 residues long. Germline CDR1 is LNHDA and CDR2 is SQIVND (reference sequence). The chain's CDR3 is CASSTQTQGADYGYTF. The CDR3 coding sequence is TGTGCCAGTAGTACCCAAACCCAGGGGGCGGACTATGGCTACACCTTC.